The following is a T cell receptor beta chain sequence with its context. The antigen remains unidentified. This sample was taken from a study of shared clonotypes between healthy human individuals. Study in general: Each donor contributed plates that comprised three CD4 naive, three CD4 memory, two CD8 naive and one CD8 memory.

Trimming at V came to 5 bases and at J to 0 bases, leaving 8 bases not matched to a gene. The germline V gene has CDR1 SGHRS and CDR2 YFSETQ. The length of the CDR3 is 15 residues. Assay used: immunoSEQ multiplex PCR; TCRdb lists only in-frame clones, some missing. The sample has roughly 2.2 million clones, approximately 90% seen once; the top ten hold around 0.35%. Healthy and HIV-negative, the adult donors had no recent acute infections or vaccinations. It was into CD45RA+ naive and CD45RA-negative memory subsets that the CD4+ cells were split. General observations from the study: About 5% of naive CD4 clonotypes were shared across a few donors.

This TCR derives from a man between 18 and 29 years old in good health. Some clones in this sample may be carry-over from other donors' samples. The chain joins TRBV5-1 to TRBJ2-7; TRBD1 matches at 7 bases. The sample was naive CD4+ T cells from PBMCs. Subset noted: CD45RA+ positively selected. The CDR3 region is CASRARQGSSYEQYF. CDR3 nucleotide sequence: TGCGCCAGCAGGGCCCGACAGGGCAGCTCCTACGAGCAGTACTTC.